The 20 T cell receptor beta chains listed next were all sequenced from one sample in a study of neurological immune-mediated disorders. MiXCR, applied by TCRdb to the 5' RACE reads, yields one record per CDR3 protein. This sample has roughly 71,000 distinct CDR3 sequences, with about 4% found just once. The specimen was PBMCs. The source of these receptors is a man under 40 with multiple sclerosis.

This clonotype was observed a few times. The V gene is TRBV20-1, the J gene TRBJ2-2, with D perhaps TRBD1 (6 bases). Germline V gene sequence: CDR1 DFQATT, CDR2 SNEGSKA (reference sequence). Trimming removed 6 bases from V and 3 bases from J, with 14 bases in between. The CDR3 loop spans 14 amino acids. DNA for the CDR3: TGCAGTGCCACCGACAGGTTAGACACCGGGGAGCTGTTTTTT. The encoded protein is CSATDRLDTGELFF.

The chain is built from TRBV5-1 and TRBJ1-1; 7 bases are a match to TRBD1. The J segment lost 7 bases and the V segment lost 4 bases, leaving 13 bases of the junction unmatched. The CDR3 loop spans 15 amino acids. Germline CDR1 is SGHRS and CDR2 is YFSETQ. The CDR3 DNA reads as TGCGCCAGCAGCCCACCGGAGGGGGCCTATGATGAAGCTTTCTTT. Protein sequence: CASSPPEGAYDEAFF.

The CDR3 DNA reads TGCGCCAGCAGGGGGGAGGGCGAAGCTTTCTTT. This encodes CASRGEGEAFF. The V and J genes are TRBV5-1 and TRBJ1-1, with D perhaps matching TRBD1 (5 bases). The CDR3 is 11 amino acids. From germline, CDR1 is SGHRS and CDR2 YFSETQ. Between the trimmed V and J ends, which lost 5 bases and 8 bases, there was a span of 10 bases.

This clonotype was observed at least ten times. The genes are TRBV27 and TRBJ2-5; D tentatively reads TRBD1 or TRBD2 (5 bases each). CDR3 length equals 13 residues. CDR1 and CDR2 from the germline V gene are MNHEY and SMNVEV (reference sequence). The V gene lost 5 bases and the J gene lost 7 bases, with 14 bases spanning the gap. The CDR3 here is CASSQAGRGTQYF. DNA for the CDR3: TGTGCCAGCAGTCAGGCAGGGAGAGGGACCCAGTACTTC.

This clonotype was observed many times. The chain recombines TRBV27 with TRBJ2-7; 9 positions agree with TRBD1. CDR1 MNHEY and CDR2 SMNVEV come from the germline V gene (reference sequence). The CDR3 runs 12 residues. The J segment lost 4 bases and the V segment lost 8 bases, leaving 3 bases of the junction unmatched. In DNA, the CDR3 is TGTGCCAGCGGGACAGGGACGTACGAGCAGTACTTC. Its translation: CASGTGTYEQYF.

This clonotype was seen a few times. The V and J genes are TRBV5-1 and TRBJ2-5; 7 bases fit TRBD1. V lost 4 bases, J lost 2 bases, and 11 bases stayed unmatched. CDR1 is SGHRS and CDR2 is YFSETQ in the germline V gene. This CDR3 has 16 residues. The CDR3 reads CASSPAKGTAQETQYF. The CDR3 DNA reads TGCGCCAGCAGCCCAGCTAAAGGGACAGCTCAAGAGACCCAGTACTTC.

This clonotype was seen ten or more times. This chain links TRBV2 with TRBJ2-5; no clear D gene. CDR1 SNHLY and CDR2 FYNNEI come from the germline V gene. Deletions cut 3 bases from V and 3 bases from J, with 8 bases between. The CDR3 consists of 13 residues. Written as DNA, the CDR3 is TGTGCCAGCAGTGACAACGGTAAAGAGACCCAGTACTTC. It translates to CASSDNGKETQYF.

This clonotype was seen only a few times. V and J are TRBV20-1 and TRBJ2-7; 8 bases are shared with TRBD1. Germline V gene lookup returns CDR1 DFQATT and CDR2 SNEGSKA (reference sequence). V gave up 0 bases and J gave up 3 bases; unmatched junction bases: 10. The CDR3 length is 16 residues. The CDR3 is CSARDTGGIMGYEQYF. DNA of the CDR3: TGCAGTGCTAGAGATACAGGGGGTATAATGGGCTACGAGCAGTACTTC.

Note on this clonotype: Because the CDR3 is missing its conserved closing phenylalanine or tryptophan, this is likely a read error. The chain uses TRBV7-9 and TRBJ2-5; 9 nucleotides agree with TRBD2. Germline lookup yields CDR1 SEHNR and CDR2 FQNEAQ (reference sequence). The CDR3 length is 13 residues. V shed 5 bases, J shed 4 bases, and the junction held 2 bases outside the gene matches. CDR3 DNA sequence: TGTGCCAGCAGCCTTAGCGGGGGAGAGACCCAGTACATC. This translates into CASSLSGGETQYI.

Many counts were recorded for this clonotype. A junction end diverges from the germline sequence, so it may reflect a read error. V gene TRBV20-1 combines with J gene TRBJ1-5; D unresolved. The CDR3 runs to 18 residues. In germline, CDR1 is DFQATT, CDR2 SNEGSKA (reference sequence). The chain's CDR3 is CSAARAHLNTFSNQPQNF. In nucleotides, the CDR3 is TGCAGTGCCGCTCGTGCGCATCTCAACACTTTCAGCAATCAGCCCCAGAATTTT.

This clonotype was recorded at least ten times. The V call is TRBV5-1, the J call TRBJ2-3; D is uncertain. V lost 0 bases to trimming and J lost 0 bases, with 8 bases between them. Germline loops: CDR1 SGHRS, CDR2 YFSETQ. This CDR3 has 15 residues. CDR3 sequence reads: CASSLVGSSTDTQYF. The DNA of the CDR3 is TGCGCCAGCAGCTTGGTAGGATCTAGCACAGATACGCAGTATTTT.

This clonotype was detected many times. The chain carries TRBV20-1 and TRBJ2-3; TRBD2 matches at 8 bases. With 6 bases clipped from V and 6 bases from J, the junction kept 14 bases outside the gene matches. The germline gives CDR1 DFQATT, CDR2 SNEGSKA (reference sequence). CDR3 size: 15 residues. This CDR3 reads CSATYSSGGWDTQYF. The DNA for the CDR3 is TGCAGTGCCACCTACTCCAGCGGGGGCTGGGATACGCAGTATTTT.

The table lists this clonotype with many counts. V usage is TRBV27 and J usage is TRBJ1-4; tentatively, D is TRBD1 (6 bases). The CDR3 is 16 residues long. V gave up 5 bases and J gave up 0 bases, with 13 bases separating them. From germline, CDR1 is MNHEY and CDR2 SMNVEV (reference sequence). The CDR3 DNA is TGTGCCAGCAGTAACAGGGCCATCGCAACTAATGAAAAACTGTTTTTT. It translates to CASSNRAIATNEKLFF.

This clonotype was seen ten or more times. The chain combines TRBV7-9 with TRBJ2-7; D possibly corresponds to TRBD2 (6 bases). There are 17 residues in the CDR3. V was trimmed by 4 bases and J by 0 bases, leaving 19 bases between them. The V gene's germline CDR1 is SEHNR and CDR2 FQNEAQ (reference sequence). The CDR3 DNA is TGTGCCAGCAGCTCGGGACTCGAAAAGGGAAGCTCCTACGAGCAGTACTTC. It translates to CASSSGLEKGSSYEQYF.

In its sample, this clonotype was seen many times. The CDR3 protein is CASSFSVLTDTQYF. The CDR3 DNA follows: TGTGCCAGCAGCTTTTCAGTCCTCACAGATACGCAGTATTTT. This rearrangement joins TRBV7-2 to TRBJ2-3; D remains ambiguous. V gave up 3 bases and J gave up 2 bases, with 9 bases separating them. Germline values: CDR1 SGHTA, CDR2 FQGNSA. The CDR3 length is 14 residues.

There are many counts of this clonotype. The V call is TRBV5-1, the J call TRBJ2-3; D perhaps matches TRBD2 (6 bases). Looked up from germline, CDR1 is SGHRS and CDR2 is YFSETQ. This CDR3 has 16 residues. V was pared by 2 bases and J by 2 bases, with 15 bases between. The CDR3 coding sequence is TGCGCCAGCAGCTTTGGGGGGAGTGGGGTCACAGATACGCAGTATTTT. Translating gives CASSFGGSGVTDTQYF.

This clonotype was detected ten times or more. V and J are TRBV14 and TRBJ2-5, with 11 bases lining up with TRBD2. The CDR3 is 15 residues long. Losses at the gene ends were 0 bases for V and 5 bases for J; bases not matched to a gene: 2. In germline, CDR1 is SGHDN, CDR2 FVKESK. CDR3 in amino acids: CASSQDGLAGETQYF. The CDR3 DNA reads TGTGCCAGCAGCCAAGATGGACTAGCGGGCGAGACCCAGTACTTC.

At least ten counts were recorded for this clonotype. The chain uses TRBV27 and TRBJ1-4, with 10 bases aligning to TRBD1. The CDR3 contains 16 residues. Germline lookup yields CDR1 MNHEY and CDR2 SMNVEV (reference sequence). After removal of 3 bases from V and 6 bases from J, the junction contained 7 bases not matched to a gene. This CDR3 is CASSFVRDRGDEKLFF. CDR3 in DNA: TGTGCCAGCAGTTTTGTCCGGGACAGGGGTGATGAAAAACTGTTTTTT. Full variable domain (rest looked up from reference TRBV27 and TRBJ1-4): EAQVTQNPRYLITVTGKKLTVTCSQNMNHEYMSWYRQDPGLGLRQIYYSMNVEVTDKGDVPEGYKVSRKEKRNFPLILESPSPNQTSLYFCASSFVRDRGDEKLFFGSGTQLSVL.

In this sample, this clonotype turned up many times. DNA of the CDR3: TGTGCCAGCAGCTTGGGGACAGGGTTCTATGAGCAGTTCTTC. This encodes CASSLGTGFYEQFF. The chain has TRBV7-8 and TRBJ2-1, with TRBD1 identical over 9 bases. The junction had 5 bases not matched to a gene; V was cut back by 3 bases and J by 8 bases. Germline loops: CDR1 SGHVS, CDR2 FQNEAQ. CDR3 length: 14 residues.

This clonotype was counted many times. One end of the junction is discordant with germline, which a read error may explain. V gene TRBV20-1 combines with J gene TRBJ1-6; 7 bases align to TRBD1. CDR1 DFQATT and CDR2 SNEGSKA come from the germline V gene (reference sequence). This CDR3 is built from 14 residues. Written as DNA, the CDR3 is TGCAGTGCCCTTGCGGGACAGAATAATTCACCCCTCAACTTT. This gives the protein CSALAGQNNSPLNF.